This TCR beta chain emerged from a study of T-cell reconstitution after alpha-beta-depleted transplantation in children. Germline-derived CDR1 and CDR2 are DFQATT and SNEGSKA (reference sequence). The CDR3 extends over 14 amino acids. Trimming cost V 3 bases and J 5 bases; bases outside gene matches: 8. In its sample, this clonotype was seen a few times. A TCRbeta library incorporating unique molecular identifiers was prepared. A single record per CDR3 protein comes from TCRdb applying MiXCR to the PCR reads. In the table there are hundreds of thousands of distinct CDR3 sequences, 9.9% of which are singletons.

The sequence was obtained from a human donor who donated a stem cell graft to a child with SCID. This chain links TRBV20-1 with TRBJ2-3; 7 bases map to TRBD1. The sequences come from PBMCs from the stem cell graft donor, collected from the stem cell graft. CDR3 protein: CSASPTGWRDTQYF. CDR3 nucleotide sequence: TGCAGTGCTAGCCCGACAGGGTGGAGAGATACGCAGTATTTT.